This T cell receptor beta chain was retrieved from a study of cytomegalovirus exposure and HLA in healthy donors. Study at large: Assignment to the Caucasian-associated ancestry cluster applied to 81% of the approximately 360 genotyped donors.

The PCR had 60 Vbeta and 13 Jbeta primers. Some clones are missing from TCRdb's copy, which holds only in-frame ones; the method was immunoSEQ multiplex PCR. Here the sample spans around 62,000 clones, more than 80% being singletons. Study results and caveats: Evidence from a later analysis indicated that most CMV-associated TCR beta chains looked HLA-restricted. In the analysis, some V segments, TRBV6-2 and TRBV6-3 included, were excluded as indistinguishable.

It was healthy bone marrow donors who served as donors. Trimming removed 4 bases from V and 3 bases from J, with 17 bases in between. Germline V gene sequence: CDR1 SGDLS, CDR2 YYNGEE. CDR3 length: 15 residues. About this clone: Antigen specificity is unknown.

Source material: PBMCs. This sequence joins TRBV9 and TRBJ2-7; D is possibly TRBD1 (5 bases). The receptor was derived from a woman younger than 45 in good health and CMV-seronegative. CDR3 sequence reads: CASSIEGEFFYEQYF. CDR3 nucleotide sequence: TGTGCCAGCAGCATAGAAGGGGAATTTTTCTACGAGCAGTACTTC.